Detailed here is one T cell receptor (beta chain). This sample is drawn from a study of control samples from healthy donors and cancer patients. Clones were read by immunoSEQ multiplex PCR, and TCRdb kept only the in-frame ones, dropping some. The sample lists approximately 90,000 clones, 65% to 85% occurring once. The TCR originated in a man between 65 and 85 years old with lung cancer. The sample taken for sequencing was PBMCs.

The chain's CDR3 is CASSLEGAETQYF. Written as DNA, the CDR3 is TGTGCCAGCAGCTTAGAGGGGGCAGAGACCCAGTACTTC. The chain has TRBV7-9 and TRBJ2-5; 7 bases align to TRBD1. This CDR3 comprises 13 residues. Germline V gives CDR1 SEHNR, CDR2 FQNEAQ (reference sequence). Germline trimming cut 1 base from V and 4 bases from J; bases unmatched to any gene: 0.